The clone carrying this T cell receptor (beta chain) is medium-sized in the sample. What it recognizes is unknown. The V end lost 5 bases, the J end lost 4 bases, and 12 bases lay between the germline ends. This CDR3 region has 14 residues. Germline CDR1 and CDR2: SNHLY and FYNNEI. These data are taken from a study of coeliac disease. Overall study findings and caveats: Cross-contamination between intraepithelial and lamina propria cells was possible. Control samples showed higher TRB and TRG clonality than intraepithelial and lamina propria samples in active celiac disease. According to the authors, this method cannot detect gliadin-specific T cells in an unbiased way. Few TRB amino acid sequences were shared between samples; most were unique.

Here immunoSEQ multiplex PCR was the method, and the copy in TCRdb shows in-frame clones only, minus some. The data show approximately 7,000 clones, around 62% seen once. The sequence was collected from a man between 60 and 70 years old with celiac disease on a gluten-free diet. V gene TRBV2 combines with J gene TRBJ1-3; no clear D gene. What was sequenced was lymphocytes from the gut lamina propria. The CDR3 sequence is CASSPAGFGNTIYF. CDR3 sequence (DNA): TGTGCCAGCAGTCCCGCGGGTTTCGGAAACACCATATATTTT.